The 26 T cell receptor beta chains reported below all come from one sample, sequenced in a study of preoperative IRX-2 immunotherapy in early breast cancer. Treatment here: preoperative locoregional IRX-2 cytokine immunotherapy. TCRdb keeps only in-frame clones here, not all; method: immunoSEQ multiplex PCR. The data hold approximately 96,000 clones, with approximately 90% observed a single time. Source: tumor tissue, taken after IRX-2 immunotherapy. The receptors here all came from a human donor with breast cancer.

A single count supports this clone. V is TRBV19 and J is TRBJ2-1; perhaps TRBD2 as D (5 bases). V shed 3 bases and J shed 10 bases, with 7 bases lying between them. The germline CDR1 and CDR2 sequences are LNHDA and SQIVND (reference sequence). This CDR3 comprises 11 residues. The chain's CDR3 is CASSIPGEQFF. As DNA, the CDR3 is TGTGCCAGTAGTATCCCGGGAGAGCAGTTCTTC.

The J gene is TRBJ1-5, the V gene TRBV5-1, with D uncertain. This CDR3 is 14 amino acids long. Trimming removed 5 bases from V and 0 bases from J, with 9 bases in between. CDR1 and CDR2 from the germline V gene are SGHRS and YFSETQ. In DNA form, the CDR3 reads TGCGCCAGCAGAACAGACCCTAGCAATCAGCCCCAGCATTTT. Translating gives CASRTDPSNQPQHF. Using reference TRBV5-1 and TRBJ1-5 for the parts outside the CDR3, the full variable domain is KAGVTQTPRYLIKTRGQQVTLSCSPISGHRSVSWYQQTPGQGLQFLFEYFSETQRNKGNFPGRFSGRQFSNSRSEMNVSTLELGDSALYLCASRTDPSNQPQHFGDGTRLSIL.

V usage is TRBV5-1 and J usage is TRBJ1-1, with a tentative D call TRBD1 (5 bases). CDR3 length: 14 residues. Trimming pared 5 bases from V and 2 bases from J, leaving 13 bases between. Per germline, CDR1 SGHRS and CDR2 YFSETQ. The CDR3 is CASRAWGTNTEAFF. The CDR3 coding sequence is TGCGCCAGCAGGGCCTGGGGCACCAACACTGAAGCTTTCTTT.

V gene TRBV7-5 combines with J gene TRBJ2-1; the table's D call TRBD2 went unverified against the DNA. TRBV7-5 is tagged as a pseudogene. The CDR3 is made up of 14 amino acids. In DNA form, the CDR3 reads TGTGCCAGCAGCTTATTTGGCGGGGTCGATGAGCAGTTCTTC. Translation gives CASSLFGGVDEQFF.

The CDR3 DNA reads as TGTGCCAGTAGTATGGTGGGGATTTGGGGCTACAATGAGCAGTTCTTC. It translates to CASSMVGIWGYNEQFF. The chain employs TRBV19 and TRBJ2-1, with D hard to call. Looked up from germline, CDR1 is LNHDA and CDR2 is SQIVND (reference sequence). The V and J ends lost 3 bases and 3 bases respectively, with 15 bases between them. The CDR3 contains 16 residues. Full variable domain (outside the CDR3, taken from reference TRBV19 and TRBJ2-1): DGGITQSPKYLFRKEGQNVTLSCEQNLNHDAMYWYRQDPGQGLRLIYYSQIVNDFQKGDIAEGYSVSREKKESFPLTVTSAQKNPTAFYLCASSMVGIWGYNEQFFGPGTRLTVL.

The rearrangement uses TRBV5-1 and TRBJ1-6; 9 bases align to TRBD1. The CDR3 runs 14 residues. V was clipped by 0 bases and J by 9 bases; unmatched bases: 1. CDR1 and CDR2 (germline): SGHRS, YFSETQ. CDR3 sequence (DNA): TGCGCCAGCAGCTTGGACAGGGGGCTTTCACCCCTCCACTTT. Protein: CASSLDRGLSPLHF.

This clone was seen once. This chain joins TRBV5-1 and TRBJ2-3; the D gene is possibly TRBD1 (6 bases). Trimming shortened V by 4 bases and J by 1 base, and 16 bases separated the two germline ends. The CDR3 loop spans 16 amino acids. The germline gives CDR1 SGHRS, CDR2 YFSETQ. DNA for the CDR3: TGCGCCAGCAGCCCGACAGGTCTGGATGGCACAGATACGCAGTATTTT. Amino acid sequence: CASSPTGLDGTDTQYF.

The J gene is TRBJ1-2, the V gene TRBV6-8; no definite D call. V was trimmed by 5 bases and J by 8 bases, leaving 12 bases between them. This CDR3 is 12 amino acids long. The V gene's germline CDR1 is MNHGY and CDR2 SAAAGT. Here the CDR3 DNA reads TGTGCCAGCAGTGAGTCCGGGTACGGCTACACCTTC. Residues: CASSESGYGYTF.

The rearrangement links TRBV18 to TRBJ1-1; no clear D gene. CDR1 is KGHSH and CDR2 is LQKENI in the germline V gene. V was pared by 5 bases and J by 0 bases, with 7 bases between. The CDR3 is 13 amino acids. For the CDR3, the DNA is TGTGCCAGCTCAACCCATTTGAACACTGAAGCTTTCTTT. Translation gives CASSTHLNTEAFF.

The V and J genes are TRBV28 and TRBJ2-1, with 13 positions matching TRBD2. The CDR3 extends over 16 amino acids. Trimming at V came to 3 bases and at J to 10 bases, leaving 9 bases not matched to a gene. Per germline, CDR1 MDHEN and CDR2 SYDVKM. The CDR3 is CASSFHRTSGGAEQFF. The DNA of the CDR3 is TGTGCCAGCAGTTTTCATAGGACTAGCGGGGGAGCGGAGCAGTTCTTC.

The V gene is TRBV29-1, the J gene TRBJ1-4, with D unresolved. Germline CDR1 reads SQVTM; CDR2 reads ANQGSEA. V lost 5 bases and J 6 bases, leaving 13 bases between the germline ends. CDR3 length: 13 residues. In nucleotides, the CDR3 is TGCAGCGTTCGCAAAAACGGTGATGAAAAACTGTTTTTT. It codes for CSVRKNGDEKLFF.

The rearrangement links TRBV5-1 to TRBJ2-3; D gene uncertain. The germline CDR1 and CDR2 sequences are SGHRS and YFSETQ. The V and J ends lost 3 bases and 2 bases respectively, with 10 bases between them. This CDR3 spans 14 amino acids. This CDR3 reads CASSSDIATDTQYF. For the CDR3, the DNA is TGCGCCAGCAGCTCCGACATAGCCACAGATACGCAGTATTTT.

The genes are TRBV19 and TRBJ2-2, with D unclear. Germline V lookup: CDR1 LNHDA, CDR2 SQIVND (reference sequence). This CDR3 contains 16 residues. With 7 bases removed from V and 3 bases from J, the gap between germline ends came to 18 bases. The CDR3 DNA reads TGTGCCAGTAAGGATGGGAAGATCTGGGACACCGGGGAGCTGTTTTTT. This gives the protein CASKDGKIWDTGELFF.

The rearrangement joins TRBV5-1 to TRBJ1-2; 8 bases line up with TRBD1. Germline V gene data show CDR1 as SGHRS and CDR2 as YFSETQ. The CDR3 loop spans 14 amino acids. Trimming removed 2 bases from V and 4 bases from J; junction bases left unmatched: 4. This chain's CDR3 is CASSLSGTGYGYTF. The CDR3, as DNA: TGCGCCAGCAGCTTATCCGGGACAGGCTATGGCTACACCTTC.

This chain uses TRBV28 with TRBJ2-3; D ambiguous. Trimming removed 5 bases at V and 0 bases at J, with 9 bases between. Germline V lookup: CDR1 MDHEN, CDR2 SYDVKM. This CDR3 comprises 14 residues. The CDR3 nucleotides are TGTGCCAGCAGTCCGATGGGAAGCACAGATACGCAGTATTTT. Encoded protein: CASSPMGSTDTQYF.

This sequence joins TRBV6-8 and TRBJ1-2; no clear D gene. The CDR3 runs 16 residues. Germline-derived CDR1 and CDR2 are MNHGY and SAAAGT. The V end lost 0 bases, the J end lost 0 bases, and 11 bases lay between the germline ends. CDR3 residues: CASSYSSDPANYGYTF. For the CDR3, the DNA is TGTGCCAGCAGTTACTCCTCCGACCCAGCTAACTATGGCTACACCTTC.

This clone turned up a few times. The chain combines TRBV6-8 with TRBJ2-3, with unresolved D. This CDR3 has 16 amino acids. Germline V gene lookup returns CDR1 MNHGY and CDR2 SAAAGT. Between the trimmed V and J ends, which lost 8 bases and 8 bases, there was a span of 26 bases. Here the CDR3 DNA reads TGTGCCAGCTTCAGCAGTTTTGGGTCTGGTTGGAGTACGCAGTATTTT. Amino acid sequence: CASFSSFGSGWSTQYF.

The chain is built from TRBV5-1 and TRBJ1-1, with a weak D call TRBD1 (6 bases). Trimming took 4 bases from V and 5 from J, leaving 15 bases between them. The CDR3 contains 14 residues. CDR1 is SGHRS, CDR2 YFSETQ, per germline. The CDR3 region is CASSPGTGLTEAFF. Written as DNA, the CDR3 is TGCGCCAGCAGCCCAGGCACAGGGTTGACTGAAGCTTTCTTT.

The gene calls are TRBV12-5 and TRBJ1-5; the D gene is possibly TRBD1 (6 bases). Germline-derived CDR1 and CDR2 are LGHNT and FRNRAP. The CDR3 covers 13 residues. DNA for the CDR3: TGTGCCAGCCTATCCCAGGGGAATCAGCCCCAGCATTTT. It translates to CASLSQGNQPQHF.

This clone was observed a handful of times. J is TRBJ2-1 and V is TRBV6-7, with TRBD2 identical over 11 bases. TRBV6-7 is an ORF for which the function is uncertain. CDR3 length equals 15 residues. With V trimmed by 5 bases and J by 8 bases, 8 bases remained unmatched. The CDR3 coding sequence is TGTGCCAGCAGTCCGGAACTAGCGGGGGTGGATGAGCAGTTCTTC. It specifies CASSPELAGVDEQFF.

J is TRBJ2-5 and V is TRBV19; D might be TRBD1 (8 bases). Trimming pared 6 bases from V and 8 bases from J, leaving 25 bases between. CDR1 is LNHDA and CDR2 is SQIVND in the germline V gene (reference sequence). The CDR3 has 16 amino acids. The CDR3 DNA follows: TGTGCCAGTAGCGGCCCTCGACAGGGGAGCGGGACAACCCAGTACTTC. The encoded protein is CASSGPRQGSGTTQYF. The full variable domain, completed using reference TRBV19 and TRBJ2-5, is DGGITQSPKYLFRKEGQNVTLSCEQNLNHDAMYWYRQDPGQGLRLIYYSQIVNDFQKGDIAEGYSVSREKKESFPLTVTSAQKNPTAFYLCASSGPRQGSGTTQYFGPGTRLLVL.

V usage is TRBV19 and J usage is TRBJ1-2, with TRBD1 matching over 7 bases. CDR1 LNHDA and CDR2 SQIVND come from the germline V gene (reference sequence). This CDR3 is 15 amino acids long. The V and J ends lost 1 base and 0 bases, in that order; junction bases with no gene match: 2. In DNA, the CDR3 is TGTGCCAGTAGTATAGTAACAGGGGCTAACTATGGCTACACCTTC. Translated, it gives CASSIVTGANYGYTF.

This chain uses TRBV30 with TRBJ2-5; no clear D. V gave up 1 base and J gave up 1 base, with 7 bases separating them. CDR1 GTSNPN and CDR2 SVGIG come from the germline V gene (reference sequence). The CDR3 sequence is 13 residues long. In nucleotides, the CDR3 is TGTGCCTGGAGTGGGGGATTCCAAGAGACCCAGTACTTC. It codes for CAWSGGFQETQYF.

The chain's CDR3 is CASTKTGDEKLFF. The CDR3 coding sequence is TGTGCCAGCACGAAGACAGGGGATGAAAAACTGTTTTTT. The genes are TRBV6-8 and TRBJ1-4; 8 bases match TRBD1. The germline V gene has CDR1 MNHGY and CDR2 SAAAGT. V shed 7 bases and J 6 bases; nucleotides not matched to a gene: 4. The CDR3 contains 13 residues.

This sequence joins TRBV30 and TRBJ1-5; 10 positions agree with TRBD1. CDR1 is GTSNPN and CDR2 is SVGIG in the germline V gene (reference sequence). The CDR3 is 15 residues long. Trimming at V came to 3 bases and at J to 5 bases, leaving 7 bases not matched to a gene. CDR3 nucleotides: TGTGCCTGGAGCCTAGGACAGGGGGGGTATCAGCCCCAGCATTTT. Its translation is CAWSLGQGGYQPQHF.

The rearrangement joins TRBV5-1 to TRBJ2-1; tentatively, D is TRBD1 or TRBD2 (5 bases each). Germline CDR1 reads SGHRS; CDR2 reads YFSETQ. Between the trimmed V and J ends, which lost 1 base and 2 bases, there was a span of 10 bases. The CDR3 has 15 residues. This CDR3 reads CASSLQGETYNEQFF. CDR3 DNA: TGCGCCAGCAGCTTGCAAGGGGAGACCTACAATGAGCAGTTCTTC.